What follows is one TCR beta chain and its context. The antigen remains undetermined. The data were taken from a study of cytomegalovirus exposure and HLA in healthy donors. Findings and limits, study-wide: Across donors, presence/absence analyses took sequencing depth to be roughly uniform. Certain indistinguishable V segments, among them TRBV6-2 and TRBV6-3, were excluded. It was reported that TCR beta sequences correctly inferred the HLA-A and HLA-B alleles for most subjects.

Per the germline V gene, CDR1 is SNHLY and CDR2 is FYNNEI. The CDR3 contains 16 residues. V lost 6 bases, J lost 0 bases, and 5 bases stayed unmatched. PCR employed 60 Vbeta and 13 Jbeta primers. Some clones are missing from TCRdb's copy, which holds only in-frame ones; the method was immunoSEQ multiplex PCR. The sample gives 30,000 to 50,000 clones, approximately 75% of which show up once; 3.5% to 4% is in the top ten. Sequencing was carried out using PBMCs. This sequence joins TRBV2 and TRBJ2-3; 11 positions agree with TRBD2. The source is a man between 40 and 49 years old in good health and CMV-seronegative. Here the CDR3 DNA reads TGTGCCAGCAGCCGACTAGCGGGGCCTAGCACAGATACGCAGTATTTT. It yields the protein CASSRLAGPSTDTQYF.